A single T cell receptor beta chain is shown here with its context. TCRdb used MiXCR to reprocess the 5' RACE reads, holding one entry per CDR3 protein. The table lists more than 60,000 distinct CDR3 sequences, over 10% of them singletons. This specimen comes from a study of early T cells in non-severe SARS-CoV-2 infection. Study context: Sequenced bulk RNA came from whole blood that was unsorted, and chains were unpaired.

The sequencing here drew on whole blood, taken at baseline. The receptor was derived from an adult who was a healthcare worker with PCR-confirmed SARS-CoV-2 infection or an uninfected control (not recorded which).

The CDR3 region is CATRAGYTDTQYF. CDR3 nucleotide sequence: TGTGCCACTAGAGCGGGGTACACAGATACGCAGTATTTT. The genes are TRBV6-5 and TRBJ2-3; 7 nucleotides align to TRBD2. The trim removed 10 bases at V and 2 bases at J, leaving 6 bases unmatched. This CDR3 spans 13 amino acids. From germline, CDR1 is MNHEY and CDR2 SVGAGI.